Listed below are T cell receptor beta chains from one sample, sequenced in a study of cytomegalovirus exposure and HLA in healthy donors. Sequenced by immunoSEQ multiplex PCR; TCRdb stores in-frame clones only, minus some. The profile shows 100,000 to 150,000 clones, approximately 8% of them singletons. What was sequenced was PBMCs. The receptors stem from a middle-aged woman in good health and CMV-seropositive. Both conserved end residues are part of each CDR3. Fields, in order: J gene, V gene, clone size, D gene, CDR3 DNA, CDR3 protein. A D gene is named only where the DNA matches it firmly. A clone size is listed for some rows: how often the clone was seen (once, few, many), or a class if it is expanded.

>TRBJ2-2|TRBV6-6|few|NA
TGTGCCAGCAGCTTGACAGGGGAGCTGTTTTTT
CASSLTGELFF
>TRBJ1-3|TRBV28|few|NA
TGTGCCAGCAGCCCACCTAACACTAACAGGGCTGGAAACACCATATATTTT
CASSPPNTNRAGNTIYF
>TRBJ1-4|TRBV6-5|NA|TRBD1
TGTGCCAGCAGTGGCACAGGGGGCGTTAATGAAAAACTGTTTTTT
CASSGTGGVNEKLFF
>TRBJ2-2|TRBV13|NA|TRBD1
TGTGCCAGCAGCATGAGGGACAGGGGAACCGGGGAGCTGTTTTTT
CASSMRDRGTGELFF
>TRBJ2-7|TRBV7-6|NA|TRBD1
TGTGCCAGCAGCCCCGGACAGGGGCGATACGAGCAGTACTTC
CASSPGQGRYEQYF
>TRBJ2-3|TRBV7-2|NA|NA
TGTGCCAGCAGCTCGGGGGGTGGAGGGGGGACGCAGTATTTT
CASSSGGGGGTQYF
>TRBJ1-6|TRBV5-1|NA|TRBD1
TGCGCCAGCAGCCCGGGACAGAATAATTCACCCCTCCACTTT
CASSPGQNNSPLHF
>TRBJ2-1|TRBV2|NA|TRBD2
TGTGCCAGCAACCAGCGGGGGGTTGGGAATGAGCAGTTCTTC
CASNQRGVGNEQFF
>TRBJ2-7|TRBV27|NA|NA
TGTGCCAGCAGTTTATCGCGGTACCTGGGGGCGAGCGAGCAGTACTTC
CASSLSRYLGASEQYF
>TRBJ2-7|TRBV13|few|TRBD1
TGTGCCAGCAGCGTGTCCGGGACAGAAGTTAATCCTTTAGGTTTTTGGTCCTACGAGCAGTACTTC
CASSVSGTEVNPLGFWSYEQYF
>TRBJ2-7|TRBV30|NA|TRBD1
TGTGCCTGGAGTAGGGGGCAGGGGGCCGGCGAGCAGTACTTC
CAWSRGQGAGEQYF
>TRBJ2-4|TRBV18|few|NA
TGTGCCAGCTCACCCCTGCCCCCGAGTAATACCAAAAACATTCAGTACTTC
CASSPLPPSNTKNIQYF
>TRBJ1-1|TRBV19|NA|NA
TGTGCCAGCCAGGGGATGGCTGAAGCTTTCTTT
CASQGMAEAFF
>TRBJ1-1|TRBV5-1|NA|NA
TGCGCCAGCAGCTTTCAGGAGGACACTGAAGCTTTCTTT
CASSFQEDTEAFF